A selection of T cell receptor beta chains follows, all from one sample in a study of Ad26.COV2.S vaccination and SARS-CoV-2 variants. The method was immunoSEQ multiplex PCR; TCRdb's version includes in-frame clones alone and lacks a portion of them. This table has some 320,000 clones, around four fifths appearing once. This specimen consisted of peripheral blood, obtained in a trial of Ad26.COV2.S vaccine versus placebo. The receptors were gathered from a person aged 18-60 years who received the Ad26.COV2.S COVID-19 vaccine or a placebo. Each CDR3 is given with its conserved first and last residue. The D gene is left open where the match is weak.

>TRBV19|TRBJ1-5|TRBD1
CASSEGTGPNQPQHF
>TRBV2|TRBJ2-7|-
CASSAQPGSFKDF
>TRBV6-2/TRBV6-3|TRBJ2-7|-
CASSYTPFEQYF
>TRBV3-1/TRBV3-2|TRBJ2-1|TRBD1
CASRTGTGAKEQFF
>TRBV7-9|TRBJ1-2|TRBD1
CASSLGTGLDGYTF
>TRBV28|TRBJ1-5|-
CASSRDKSNQPQHF
>TRBV19|TRBJ2-7|TRBD2
CASSIRASGGYEQYF
>TRBV5-1|TRBJ1-1|-
CASSVRMNTEAFF
>TRBV9|TRBJ1-5|-
CASSVGPFFNQPQHF
>TRBV10-2|TRBJ1-2|-
CASSEQGSGDGYTF
>TRBV4-1|TRBJ1-2|-
CASSQLLPRPGYTF
>TRBV4-1|TRBJ1-5|-
CASSQHSFFVQPQHF
>TRBV13|TRBJ1-2|-
CAGGGGRRGYTF
>TRBV11-2|TRBJ2-7|TRBD1
CASSLSGQAAYEQYF
>TRBV14|TRBJ2-3|-
CASSQDAGFTSSVYTQYF
>TRBV5-1|TRBJ2-7|TRBD2
CASSLTGGRGRITYEQYF
>TRBV5-1|TRBJ1-1|-
CASSGLQGGNTEAFF
>TRBV11-2|TRBJ1-1|-
CASSSSDRNTEAFF
>TRBV5-1|TRBJ1-1|TRBD1
CASSRKTGVIAEAFF
>TRBV11-3|TRBJ1-1|-
CASSLVWENTEAFF
>TRBV6-1|TRBJ1-2|-
CASSDRDLFYGYTF
>TRBV3-1/TRBV3-2|TRBJ1-5|-
CASSQNYDQPQHF
>TRBV6-5|TRBJ2-7|-
CATSPKRGEGAEQYF
>TRBV11-3|TRBJ2-2|-
CASSRGGQGNTGELFF
>TRBV3-1/TRBV3-2|TRBJ2-7|TRBD1
CASSQGAGDRGSHEQYF
>TRBV5-1|TRBJ1-5|-
CASSLGEGPQHF
>TRBV10-3|TRBJ2-5|TRBD2
CAISKGRRGETQYF
>TRBV5-8|TRBJ1-4|-
CASSPVGVGEKLFF
>TRBV9|TRBJ2-7|-
CASSGPGSLGEQYF
>TRBV4-1|TRBJ2-7|TRBD1
CASSHAGTVYEQYF
>TRBV5-4|TRBJ1-3|-
CASSLRWDNSGNTIYF
>TRBV12-5|TRBJ2-1|-
CASGLVISGSVLDEQFF
>TRBV2|TRBJ1-2|-
CASRQGLNYGYTF
>TRBV29-1|TRBJ2-2|-
CSVGGSTGELFF
>TRBV19|TRBJ2-7|-
CASSGSSRSSYEQYF
>TRBV4-1|TRBJ2-7|TRBD1
CASSHRWTGEGYEQYF
>TRBV12-5|TRBJ1-1|-
CASGSAGPEAFF